The entry that follows covers one TCR beta chain sequence. No antigen is known for it. TCRdb reprocessed the RT-PCR reads with MiXCR, giving one entry per CDR3 protein. Among 300,000 to 350,000 distinct CDR3 sequences listed, about a fifth were seen once. The data derive from a study of response to subunit inactivated influenza vaccine. Study results and caveats: Authors suggested that a seasonal influenza vaccination recruits few new T cells each time.

Trimming pared 3 bases from V and 3 bases from J, leaving 14 bases between. Germline lookup yields CDR1 LGHDT and CDR2 YNNKEL (reference sequence). There are 15 residues in the CDR3. Sequences were derived from PBMCs from blood, sampled 21 months after vaccination. The clonotype originates from a man between 50 and 75 years old who received an inactivated influenza vaccine. The chain carries TRBV3-1 and TRBJ1-1; the D gene is possibly TRBD1 (6 bases). The chain's CDR3 is CASSHPRGMHTEAFF. The CDR3, as DNA: TGTGCCAGCAGCCACCCAAGGGGGATGCACACTGAAGCTTTCTTT.